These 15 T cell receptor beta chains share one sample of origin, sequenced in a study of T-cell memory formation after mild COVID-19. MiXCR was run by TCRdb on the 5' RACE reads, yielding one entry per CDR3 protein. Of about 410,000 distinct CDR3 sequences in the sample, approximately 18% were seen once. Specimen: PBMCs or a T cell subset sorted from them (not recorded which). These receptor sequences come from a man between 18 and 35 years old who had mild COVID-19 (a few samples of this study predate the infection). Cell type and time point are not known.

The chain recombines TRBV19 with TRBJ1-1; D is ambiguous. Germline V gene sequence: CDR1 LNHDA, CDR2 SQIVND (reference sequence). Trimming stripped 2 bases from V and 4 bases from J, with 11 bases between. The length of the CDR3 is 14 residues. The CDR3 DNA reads TGTGCCAGTAGTATAAAGGGTTTGGGCACTGAAGCTTTCTTT. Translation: CASSIKGLGTEAFF.

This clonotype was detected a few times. CDR3 coding DNA: TGCGCCAGCAGCTTGTTGCGGGGGTTCTACAATGAGCAGTTCTTC. It specifies CASSLLRGFYNEQFF. V and J are TRBV5-1 and TRBJ2-1; 7 positions match TRBD2. This CDR3 is 15 amino acids long. V shed 1 base, J shed 3 bases, and the junction held 4 bases outside the gene matches. Per the germline V gene, CDR1 is SGHRS and CDR2 is YFSETQ.

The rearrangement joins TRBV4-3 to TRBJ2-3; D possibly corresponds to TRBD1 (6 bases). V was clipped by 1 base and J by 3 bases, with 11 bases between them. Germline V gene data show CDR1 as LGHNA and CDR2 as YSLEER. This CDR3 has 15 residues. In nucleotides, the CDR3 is TGCGCCAGCAGCCAAGGTGCAGGGGTAACAGATACGCAGTATTTT. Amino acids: CASSQGAGVTDTQYF.

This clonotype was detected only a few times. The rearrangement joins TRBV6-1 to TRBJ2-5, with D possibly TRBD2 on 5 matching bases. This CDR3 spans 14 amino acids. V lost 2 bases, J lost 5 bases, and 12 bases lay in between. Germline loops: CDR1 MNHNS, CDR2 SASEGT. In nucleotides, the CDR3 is TGTGCCAGCAGTGAATCGGGCGGGTGGGAGACCCAGTACTTC. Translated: CASSESGGWETQYF.

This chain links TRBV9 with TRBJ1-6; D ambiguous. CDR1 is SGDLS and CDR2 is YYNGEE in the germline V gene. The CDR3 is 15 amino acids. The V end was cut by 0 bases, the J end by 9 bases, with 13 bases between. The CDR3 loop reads CASSVAGQRGSPLHF. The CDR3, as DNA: TGTGCCAGCAGCGTAGCCGGGCAGCGGGGTTCACCCCTCCACTTT. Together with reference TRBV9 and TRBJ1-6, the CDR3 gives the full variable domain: DSGVTQTPKHLITATGQRVTLRCSPRSGDLSVYWYQQSLDQGLQFLIQYYNGEERAKGNILERFSAQQFPDLHSELNLSSLELGDSALYFCASSVAGQRGSPLHFGNGTRLTVT.

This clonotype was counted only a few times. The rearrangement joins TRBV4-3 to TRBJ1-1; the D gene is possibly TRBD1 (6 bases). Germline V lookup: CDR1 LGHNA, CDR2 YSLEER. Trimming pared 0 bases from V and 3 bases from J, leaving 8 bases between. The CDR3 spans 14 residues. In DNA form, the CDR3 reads TGCGCCAGCAGCCAAGAGGGGGCCTACACTGAAGCTTTCTTT. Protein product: CASSQEGAYTEAFF.

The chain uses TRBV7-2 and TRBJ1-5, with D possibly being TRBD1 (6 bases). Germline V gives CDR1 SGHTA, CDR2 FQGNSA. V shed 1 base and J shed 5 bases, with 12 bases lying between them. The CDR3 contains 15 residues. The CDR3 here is CASSLVAGGYQPQHF. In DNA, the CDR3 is TGTGCCAGCAGCTTAGTTGCGGGGGGCTATCAGCCCCAGCATTTT.

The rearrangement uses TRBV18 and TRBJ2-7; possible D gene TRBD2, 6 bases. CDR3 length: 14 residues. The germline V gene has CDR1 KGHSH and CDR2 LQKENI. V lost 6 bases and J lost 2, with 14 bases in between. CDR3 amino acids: CASSTGDPPYEQYV. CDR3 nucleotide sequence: TGTGCCAGCTCGACGGGGGACCCTCCCTACGAGCAGTACGTC.

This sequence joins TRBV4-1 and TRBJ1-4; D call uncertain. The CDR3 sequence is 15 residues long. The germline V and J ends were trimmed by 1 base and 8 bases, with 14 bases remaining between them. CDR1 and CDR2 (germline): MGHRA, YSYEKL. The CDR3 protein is CASSQVRTSGEKLFF. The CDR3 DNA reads TGCGCCAGCAGCCAAGTAAGGACGTCCGGCGAAAAACTGTTTTTT.

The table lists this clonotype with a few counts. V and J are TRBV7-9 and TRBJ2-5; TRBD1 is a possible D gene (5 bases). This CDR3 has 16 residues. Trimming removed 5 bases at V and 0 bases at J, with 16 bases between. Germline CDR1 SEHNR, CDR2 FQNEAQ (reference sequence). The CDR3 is CASSPLVGAYQETQYF. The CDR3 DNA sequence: TGTGCCAGCAGCCCTCTCGTAGGGGCTTACCAAGAGACCCAGTACTTC.

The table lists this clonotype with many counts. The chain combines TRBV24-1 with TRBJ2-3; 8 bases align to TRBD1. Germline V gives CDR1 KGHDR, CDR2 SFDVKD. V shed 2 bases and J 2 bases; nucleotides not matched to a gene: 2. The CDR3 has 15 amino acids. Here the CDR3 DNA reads TGTGCCACCAGTGATTCGCAGGGGGCCACAGATACGCAGTATTTT. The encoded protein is CATSDSQGATDTQYF.

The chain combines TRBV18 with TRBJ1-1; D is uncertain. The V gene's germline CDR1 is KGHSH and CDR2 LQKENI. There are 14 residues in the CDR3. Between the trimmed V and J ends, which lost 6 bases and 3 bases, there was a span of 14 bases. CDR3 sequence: CASSPMGMDTEAFF. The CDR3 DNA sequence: TGTGCCAGCTCGCCAATGGGAATGGACACTGAAGCTTTCTTT.

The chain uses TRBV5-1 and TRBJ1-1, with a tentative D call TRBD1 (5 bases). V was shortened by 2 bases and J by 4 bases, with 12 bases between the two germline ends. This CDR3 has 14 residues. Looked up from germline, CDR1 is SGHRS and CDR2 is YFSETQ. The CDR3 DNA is TGCGCCAGCAGCTTCAGTGACAGACCCACTGAAGCTTTCTTT. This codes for CASSFSDRPTEAFF.

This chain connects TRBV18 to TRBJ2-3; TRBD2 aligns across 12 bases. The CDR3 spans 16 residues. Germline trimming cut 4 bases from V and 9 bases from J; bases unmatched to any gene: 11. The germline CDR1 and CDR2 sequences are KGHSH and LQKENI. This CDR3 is CASSLGLAGMVLTQYF. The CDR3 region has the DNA TGTGCCAGCTCACTAGGACTAGCGGGGATGGTACTCACGCAGTATTTT.

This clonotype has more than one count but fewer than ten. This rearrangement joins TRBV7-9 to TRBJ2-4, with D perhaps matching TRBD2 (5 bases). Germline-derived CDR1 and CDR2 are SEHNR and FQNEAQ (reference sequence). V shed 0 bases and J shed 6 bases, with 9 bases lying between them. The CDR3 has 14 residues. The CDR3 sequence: CASSLAEESNIQYF. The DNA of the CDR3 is TGTGCCAGCAGCTTAGCGGAGGAGTCAAACATTCAGTACTTC. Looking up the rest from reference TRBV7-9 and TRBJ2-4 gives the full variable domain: DTGVSQNPRHKITKRGQNVTFRCDPISEHNRLYWYRQTLGQGPEFLTYFQNEAQLEKSRLLSDRFSAERPKGSFSTLEIQRTEQGDSAMYLCASSLAEESNIQYFGAGTRLSVL.